The 3 T cell receptor beta chains below were found in one sample sequenced in a study of graft-versus-host responses after intestinal transplantation (dated by TCRdb to 2020 to 2022). The time point label here, explained by the study, means: cells obtained before transplantation from donor or recipient. The receptor library was made with the immunoSEQ multiplex PCR assay. TCRdb's version of the immuneACCESS table is confined to in-frame rearrangements and falls short of the full clone set. An unresolved V gene accounts for under half of the shortfall where checked; the remainder is of unknown origin. The sample table holds around 76,000 clones, of which roughly 94% were seen once. Around 0.5% of the sample rests with the top ten. Their antigens remain unidentified. This material consisted of unstimulated CD8+ T cells sorted from spleen or lymph node cells, taken before intestinal transplant. The receptors come from a human donor who received an intestinal transplant.

The V gene is TRBV4-2, the J gene TRBJ2-7, with 9 bases lining up with TRBD1. This CDR3 is built from 17 residues. Germline CDR1 is LGHNA and CDR2 is YNFKEQ. V dropped 0 bases and J dropped 1; count of bases not matched to a gene: 7. This CDR3 is CASSQDRGDRVSYEQYF. The CDR3 DNA reads TGTGCCAGCAGCCAAGATAGAGGGGACAGGGTTTCCTACGAGCAGTACTTC.

The rearrangement links TRBV27 to TRBJ2-3; perhaps TRBD2 as D (5 bases). Trimming pared 8 bases from V and 2 bases from J, leaving 14 bases between. This CDR3 region has 14 residues. The germline CDR1 and CDR2 sequences are MNHEY and SMNVEV (reference sequence). The CDR3 is CASRGFVDTDTQYF. CDR3 nucleotide sequence: TGTGCCAGCCGAGGGTTTGTGGACACAGATACGCAGTATTTT.

This clone was detected once. The chain joins TRBV5-6 to TRBJ2-4, with D possibly TRBD1 on 6 matching bases. V was pared by 3 bases and J by 0 bases, with 13 bases between. Germline lookup yields CDR1 SGHDT and CDR2 YYEEEE. This CDR3 has 16 residues. The CDR3 here is CASSSPGDQAKNIQYF. DNA for the CDR3: TGTGCCAGCAGCTCCCCAGGGGATCAAGCCAAAAACATTCAGTACTTC.